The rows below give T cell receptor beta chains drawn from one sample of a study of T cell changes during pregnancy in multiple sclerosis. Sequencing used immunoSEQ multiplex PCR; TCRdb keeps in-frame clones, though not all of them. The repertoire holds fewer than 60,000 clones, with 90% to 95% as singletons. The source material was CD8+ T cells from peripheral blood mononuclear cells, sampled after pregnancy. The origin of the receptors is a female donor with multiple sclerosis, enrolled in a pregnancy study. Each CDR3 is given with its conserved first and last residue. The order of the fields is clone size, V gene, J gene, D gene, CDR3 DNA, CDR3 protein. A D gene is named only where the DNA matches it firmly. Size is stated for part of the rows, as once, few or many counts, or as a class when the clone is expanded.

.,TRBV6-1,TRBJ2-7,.,TGTGCCAGCAGTGAAGCTAGCGGCGGTACCTACGAGCAGTACTTC,CASSEASGGTYEQYF
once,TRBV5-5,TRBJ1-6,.,TGTGCCAGCAGGCCCGGTGAATCACCCCTCCACTTT,CASRPGESPLHF
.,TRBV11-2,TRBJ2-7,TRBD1,TGTGCCAGCAGCCTACAGGGGAACGAGCAGTACTTC,CASSLQGNEQYF
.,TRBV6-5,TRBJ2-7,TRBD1,TGTGCCAGCAGTACCGGGACAGGGGCCCCCTACGAGCAGTACTTC,CASSTGTGAPYEQYF
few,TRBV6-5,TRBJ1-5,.,TGTGCCAGCAGCCGAGGGGGGGCTAATCAGCCCCAGCATTTT,CASSRGGANQPQHF
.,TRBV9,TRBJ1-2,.,TGTGCCAGCACCCCTGTGGAGGGCGGAGAGTATGGCTACACCTTC,CASTPVEGGEYGYTF
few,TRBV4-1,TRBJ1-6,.,TGCGCCAGCAGCCAACTGGACAGCAATAATTCACCCCTCCACTTT,CASSQLDSNNSPLHF
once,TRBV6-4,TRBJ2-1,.,TGTGCCAGCAGTGACAACAGGGTCAATGAGCAGTTCTTC,CASSDNRVNEQFF
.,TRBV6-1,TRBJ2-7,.,TGTGCCAGCATCGCGGGGCCCTACGAGCAGTACTTC,CASIAGPYEQYF
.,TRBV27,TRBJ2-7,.,TGTGCCAGCAGTTTATCGTTCGACAGCTACGAGCAGTACTTC,CASSLSFDSYEQYF
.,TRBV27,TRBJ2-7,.,TGTGCCAGCAGTTTGAGGGCAGGAAGCTCCTACGAGCAGTACTTC,CASSLRAGSSYEQYF
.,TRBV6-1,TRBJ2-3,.,TGTGCCAGCAGGGAGACAGGCCTTAGCACAGATACGCAGTATTTT,CASRETGLSTDTQYF
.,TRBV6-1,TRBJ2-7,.,TGTGCCAGCAGTGAATCAGCCGGGGGACCCTACGAGCAGTACTTC,CASSESAGGPYEQYF
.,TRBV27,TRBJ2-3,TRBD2,TGTGCCAGCAGTTTTGGGCCTAGCGGGGGGGTGAGAGAGGGAGATACGCAGTATTTT,CASSFGPSGGVREGDTQYF
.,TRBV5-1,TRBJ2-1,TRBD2,TGCGCCAGCAGCTTGGCCGGACTAGCCAGCTCCTACAATGAGCAGTTCTTC,CASSLAGLASSYNEQFF
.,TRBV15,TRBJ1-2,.,TGTGCCACCAGCAGAGATCCCACAGGGTTAAACTATGGCTACACCTTC,CATSRDPTGLNYGYTF
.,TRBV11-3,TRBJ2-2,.,TGTGCCAGCAGCTCAAATCATCGGGACTTCTTAAAGGGTACCGGGGAGCTGTTTTTT,CASSSNHRDFLKGTGELFF
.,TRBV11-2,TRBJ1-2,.,TGTGCCAGCAGCTTAGCCCCCCCTGGACAGAGTAACTATGGCTACACCTTC,CASSLAPPGQSNYGYTF
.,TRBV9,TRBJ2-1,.,TGTGCCAGCAGCGTAGAAGGGACTGCATACGGTGAGCAGTTCTTC,CASSVEGTAYGEQFF
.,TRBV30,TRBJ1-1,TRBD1,TGTGCCCGTTCGACAGGGCACACTGAAGCTTTCTTT,CARSTGHTEAFF
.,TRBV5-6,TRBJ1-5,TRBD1,TGTGCCAGCAGCTCCGGTACAGGGGCTGGCAATCAGCCCCAGCATTTT,CASSSGTGAGNQPQHF
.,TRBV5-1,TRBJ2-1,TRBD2,TGCGCCAGCAGATTGAGGCTAGCGGGGAACTACGATGAGCAGTTCTTC,CASRLRLAGNYDEQFF
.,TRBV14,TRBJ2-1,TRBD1,TGTGCCAGCAGCCACACCGGGACAGGGGGCACTGAGCAGTTCTTC,CASSHTGTGGTEQFF
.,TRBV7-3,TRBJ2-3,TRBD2,TGTGCCAGCAGCTTATGGGCTAGCGGGGTCAGCACAGATACGCAGTATTTT,CASSLWASGVSTDTQYF
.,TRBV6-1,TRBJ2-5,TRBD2,TGTGCCAGCAGTGCCGGACTAGCGGGGGGAGGAGAGACCCAGTACTTC,CASSAGLAGGGETQYF
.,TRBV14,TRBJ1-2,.,TGTGCCAGCAGCCAAGTACAGGACTATGGCTACACCTTC,CASSQVQDYGYTF
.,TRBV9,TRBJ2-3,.,TGTGCCAGCAGCGTAGGGCGGGCGGGCGCCCTTCGTGAAGATACGCAGTATTTT,CASSVGRAGALREDTQYF
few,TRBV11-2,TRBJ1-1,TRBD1,TGTGCCAGCAGCTTCGGACAGGGGGCTGAAGCTTTCTTT,CASSFGQGAEAFF
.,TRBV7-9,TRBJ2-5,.,TGTGCCAGCAGCCGAGTGGGGCGAGAGACCCAGTACTTC,CASSRVGRETQYF